The 31 T cell receptor beta chains listed next were all sequenced from one sample in a study of OX40 agonist ivuxolimab in advanced cancers. The assay was immunoSEQ multiplex PCR, and TCRdb's table has in-frame clones only and misses some. This sample has 100,000 to 150,000 clones, with around 90% found just once. Specimen: CD4+ or CD8+ T cells sorted from blood, collected in a trial of the OX40 agonist ivuxolimab. These receptors were taken from an adult with an advanced solid tumor such as melanoma, head and neck, liver or kidney cancer.

Written as DNA, the CDR3 is TGTGCCAGCAGTTCAGTTGCAACTAATGAAAAACTGTTTTTT. Translated: CASSSVATNEKLFF. The rearrangement joins TRBV27 to TRBJ1-4; no clear D gene. The CDR3 consists of 14 residues. V was cut by 4 bases and J by 0 bases, with 6 bases left in between. In germline, CDR1 is MNHEY, CDR2 SMNVEV (reference sequence).

This rearrangement joins TRBV25-1 to TRBJ2-1, with D uncertain. This CDR3 contains 16 residues. V shed 0 bases and J shed 0 bases, with 9 bases lying between them. Germline values: CDR1 MGHDK, CDR2 SYGVNS. CDR3 DNA sequence: TGTGCCAGCAGTGAATATAGGCAGAGCTCCTACAATGAGCAGTTCTTC. It translates to CASSEYRQSSYNEQFF.

There are a few counts of this clone. This sequence joins TRBV7-3 and TRBJ2-7; 9 positions agree with TRBD2. Germline CDR1 is SGHTA and CDR2 is FQGTGA. Unmatched junction bases numbered 11, after V lost 5 bases and J lost 6 bases. The CDR3 spans 15 residues. The CDR3 coding sequence is TGTGCCAGCAGCCCTGGCCTAGCGGGGATTTCCGAGCAGTACTTC. Residues: CASSPGLAGISEQYF.

The V call is TRBV19, the J call TRBJ2-6, with 8 nucleotides matching TRBD1. The length of the CDR3 is 17 residues. Germline assignment: CDR1 LNHDA and CDR2 SQIVND (reference sequence). Losses at the gene ends were 4 bases for V and 3 bases for J; bases not matched to a gene: 8. CDR3 in DNA: TGTGCCAGTAGTAGCGGGACAGGAACTTATGGGGCCAACGTCCTGACTTTC. This encodes CASSSGTGTYGANVLTF.

The chain joins TRBV6-6 to TRBJ2-3; D ambiguous. CDR3 size: 15 residues. CDR1 MNHNY and CDR2 SVGAGI come from the germline V gene (reference sequence). Trimming shortened V by 2 bases and J by 7 bases, and 16 bases separated the two germline ends. This CDR3 reads CASSYPQTKGNTQYF. CDR3 DNA sequence: TGTGCCAGCAGTTACCCTCAGACCAAGGGAAATACGCAGTATTTT.

The rearrangement links TRBV18 to TRBJ2-1; D ambiguous. The germline gives CDR1 KGHSH, CDR2 LQKENI. The ends were cut back, 1 base at V and 8 bases at J, with 15 bases in the middle. The CDR3 has 15 amino acids. Here the CDR3 DNA reads TGTGCCAGCTCACCACTCAGTTCGGATTTGGATGAGCAGTTCTTC. Encoded protein: CASSPLSSDLDEQFF.

This chain joins TRBV6-6 and TRBJ2-6; weak D call: TRBD2 (5 bases). V was shortened by 0 bases and J by 2 bases, with 5 bases between the two germline ends. From germline, CDR1 is MNHNY and CDR2 SVGAGI (reference sequence). This CDR3 is 15 amino acids long. CDR3 in DNA: TGTGCCAGCAGTTACTCGGGAGCTGGGGCCAACGTCCTGACTTTC. It specifies CASSYSGAGANVLTF.

V and J are TRBV6-5 and TRBJ1-5; D ambiguous. Germline lookup yields CDR1 MNHEY and CDR2 SVGAGI. The ends were cut back, 5 bases at V and 2 bases at J, with 10 bases in the middle. The CDR3 has 14 amino acids. The CDR3 reads CASSRRGGNQPQHF. In nucleotides, the CDR3 is TGTGCCAGCAGTCGTCGGGGAGGCAATCAGCCCCAGCATTTT.

Worth noting for this clone: Other DNA sequences within the sample encode an identical CDR3. CDR3 amino acids: CASSVGAGGETQYF. In nucleotides, the CDR3 is TGTGCCAGCAGCGTAGGGGCGGGAGGGGAGACCCAGTACTTC. The V gene is TRBV9, the J gene TRBJ2-5, with 9 bases matching TRBD2. CDR3 length: 14 amino acids. Per the germline V gene, CDR1 is SGDLS and CDR2 is YYNGEE. Trimming cost V 0 bases and J 5 bases; bases outside gene matches: 2.

About this clone: Other DNA sequences in the same sample also yield this CDR3. The chain couples TRBV5-1 to TRBJ1-2; TRBD1 might be the D (5 bases). This CDR3 comprises 14 residues. Trimming shortened V by 4 bases and J by 3 bases, and 13 bases separated the two germline ends. Germline CDR1 is SGHRS and CDR2 is YFSETQ. The DNA of the CDR3 is TGCGCCAGCAGCCCGAGGGGAGGGGACTATGGCTACACCTTC. Residues: CASSPRGGDYGYTF.

This sequence joins TRBV6-4 and TRBJ2-2, with 7 bases fitting TRBD1. The CDR3 spans 15 residues. Germline values: CDR1 MRHNA, CDR2 SNTAGT. Trimming at V came to 7 bases and at J to 2 bases, leaving 7 bases not matched to a gene. CDR3 DNA sequence: TGTGCCAGCACCTCCGGGACAGCCAACACCGGGGAGCTGTTTTTT. This encodes CASTSGTANTGELFF.

V gene TRBV5-1 combines with J gene TRBJ2-3; the match to TRBD1 covers 7 bases. The V gene end was trimmed by 1 base and the J gene end by 0 bases; junction bases not matched to a gene: 2. Germline lookup yields CDR1 SGHRS and CDR2 YFSETQ. This CDR3 region has 15 residues. CDR3 coding DNA: TGCGCCAGCAGCTTGACAGGGGCCAGCACAGATACGCAGTATTTT. Its protein is CASSLTGASTDTQYF.

The genes are TRBV27 and TRBJ2-1; 10 bases align to TRBD2. The trim removed 10 bases at V and 0 bases at J, leaving 21 bases unmatched. CDR1 is MNHEY and CDR2 is SMNVEV in the germline V gene (reference sequence). The CDR3 length is 20 residues. CDR3: CATRSQRTSGPFSSYNEQFF. DNA of the CDR3: TGTGCCACCAGATCCCAACGGACTAGCGGACCCTTTAGCTCCTACAATGAGCAGTTCTTC.

This chain links TRBV6-1 with TRBJ2-5, with D maybe TRBD2 (6 bases). V was shortened by 2 bases and J by 5 bases, with 24 bases between the two germline ends. The germline V gene has CDR1 MNHNS and CDR2 SASEGT. This CDR3 contains 18 residues. CDR3 bases: TGTGCCAGCAGTGAAAGGTTGGGTTGGGCGAGTGGAGGGGAGACCCAGTACTTC. It translates to CASSERLGWASGGETQYF.

This clone was found once. CDR3 loop: CASSTGENTEAFF. CDR3 sequence (DNA): TGTGCCAGCTCAACAGGGGAGAACACTGAAGCTTTCTTT. The V call is TRBV18, the J call TRBJ1-1; TRBD1 aligns across 7 bases. The CDR3 consists of 13 residues. The V segment lost 5 bases and the J segment 1 base; nucleotides outside the gene matches: 1. Germline V gene data show CDR1 as KGHSH and CDR2 as LQKENI.

This chain joins TRBV18 and TRBJ1-4; no reliable D call. Trimming took 3 bases from V and 3 from J, leaving 20 bases between them. The V gene's germline CDR1 is KGHSH and CDR2 LQKENI. CDR3 length: 18 amino acids. For the CDR3, the DNA is TGTGCCAGCTCACCGCGGGTCTCCAGCGGCGGAGCTAATGAAAAACTGTTTTTT. Protein sequence: CASSPRVSSGGANEKLFF.

V and J are TRBV29-1 and TRBJ2-7; 7 positions agree with TRBD2. After removal of 6 bases from V and 1 base from J, the junction contained 9 bases not matched to a gene. CDR1 is SQVTM and CDR2 is ANQGSEA in the germline V gene. The CDR3 loop spans 14 amino acids. DNA for the CDR3: TGCAGCGTAGGGAGGGCCTATGAATCCTACGAGCAGTACTTC. This gives the protein CSVGRAYESYEQYF.

The CDR3 DNA is TGTGCCAGCAGTGAACCCCGGTACGAGCAGTACTTC. Its translation is CASSEPRYEQYF. V is TRBV6-1 and J is TRBJ2-5; D gene ambiguous. The DNA end is a closer match to TRBJ2-7, so the J assignment may be wrong. The CDR3 extends over 12 amino acids. Germline V gives CDR1 MNHNS, CDR2 SASEGT.

The chain recombines TRBV5-4 with TRBJ2-2; 10 bases are shared with TRBD1. CDR1 and CDR2 (germline): SGHNT, YYREEE (reference sequence). The V gene end was trimmed by 2 bases and the J gene end by 0 bases; junction bases not matched to a gene: 1. The CDR3 length is 16 residues. The CDR3 spells CASSLDRGPNTGELFF. CDR3 in DNA: TGTGCCAGCAGCTTAGACAGGGGGCCGAACACCGGGGAGCTGTTTTTT.

The chain combines TRBV5-6 with TRBJ2-7, with D perhaps TRBD2 (7 bases). This CDR3 contains 16 residues. V was cut by 6 bases and J by 2 bases, with 21 bases left in between. Germline-derived CDR1 and CDR2 are SGHDT and YYEEEE. CDR3 DNA: TGTGCCAGCACCCAAGAGGGGGGGCCGGTACCCTACGAGCAGTACTTC. Encoded protein: CASTQEGGPVPYEQYF.

The chain employs TRBV27 and TRBJ2-1; 8 bases are a match to TRBD2. Germline CDR1 and CDR2: MNHEY and SMNVEV (reference sequence). The CDR3 totals 16 residues. J lost 0 bases, V lost 6 bases, and 7 bases had no gene match. The CDR3 nucleotides are TGTGCCAGCAGGTCGACTAGCGCCAGCTCCTACAATGAGCAGTTCTTC. This gives the protein CASRSTSASSYNEQFF.

The chain combines TRBV28 with TRBJ2-1; D is possibly TRBD1 or TRBD2 (5 bases each). The length of the CDR3 is 12 residues. The V gene lost 7 bases and the J gene lost 5 bases, with 9 bases spanning the gap. CDR1 and CDR2 (germline): MDHEN, SYDVKM. CDR3 bases: TGTGCCAGCACAGTGGGGGACAATGAGCAGTTCTTC. As protein: CASTVGDNEQFF. Full variable domain (outside the CDR3, taken from reference TRBV28 and TRBJ2-1): DVKVTQSSRYLVKRTGEKVFLECVQDMDHENMFWYRQDPGLGLRLIYFSYDVKMKEKGDIPEGYSVSREKKERFSLILESASTNQTSMYLCASTVGDNEQFFGPGTRLTVL.

The V gene is TRBV6-5, the J gene TRBJ1-2; 7 bases line up with TRBD1. The CDR3 totals 15 residues. Losses at the gene ends were 0 bases for V and 4 bases for J; bases not matched to a gene: 5. CDR1 is MNHEY, CDR2 SVGAGI, per germline. The CDR3 loop is CASSYSRQGSYGYTF. DNA for the CDR3: TGTGCCAGCAGTTACTCGAGACAGGGAAGCTATGGCTACACCTTC.

The chain employs TRBV12-5 and TRBJ2-1; no firm D call. CDR3 length: 12 residues. The germline V and J ends were trimmed by 1 base and 7 bases, with 5 bases remaining between them. CDR1 LGHNT and CDR2 FRNRAP come from the germline V gene. The CDR3 DNA sequence: TGTGCTAGTGGTTTGGAAGGGAATGAGCAGTTCTTC. Its translation is CASGLEGNEQFF.

This clone showed up just once. V gene TRBV9 combines with J gene TRBJ2-6; no definite D call. V lost 3 bases, J lost 0 bases, and 10 bases lay in between. The germline V gene has CDR1 SGDLS and CDR2 YYNGEE. CDR3 length equals 16 residues. The CDR3 DNA follows: TGTGCCAGCAGCGCCATTTCAACCTCTGGGGCCAACGTCCTGACTTTC. It codes for CASSAISTSGANVLTF.

V usage is TRBV28 and J usage is TRBJ2-5; D possibly matches TRBD1 or TRBD2 (5 bases each). This CDR3 contains 16 residues. Germline V gene sequence: CDR1 MDHEN, CDR2 SYDVKM. V was clipped by 6 bases and J by 5 bases, with 22 bases between them. The CDR3 sequence: CASRHGTATKGETQYF. Here the CDR3 DNA reads TGTGCCAGCAGGCATGGGACGGCGACGAAGGGGGAGACCCAGTACTTC. The full variable domain, rest sourced from reference TRBV28 and TRBJ2-5, is DVKVTQSSRYLVKRTGEKVFLECVQDMDHENMFWYRQDPGLGLRLIYFSYDVKMKEKGDIPEGYSVSREKKERFSLILESASTNQTSMYLCASRHGTATKGETQYFGPGTRLLVL.

The V and J genes are TRBV27 and TRBJ1-4; D is unresolved. The CDR3 length is 14 residues. The V gene's germline CDR1 is MNHEY and CDR2 SMNVEV (reference sequence). Trimming removed 7 bases at V and 0 bases at J, with 9 bases between. The CDR3 reads CASKGHATNEKLFF. CDR3 nucleotide sequence: TGTGCCAGCAAGGGCCATGCAACTAATGAAAAACTGTTTTTT.

The chain joins TRBV7-3 to TRBJ2-1; D perhaps matches TRBD2 (5 bases). The CDR3 loop spans 18 amino acids. Germline V CDR1 and CDR2: SGHTA, FQGTGA. V was cut by 1 base and J by 8 bases, with 24 bases left in between. The CDR3 DNA reads as TGTGCCAGCAGCTTAATGGCTGCGGGCGCGCTAGCATCGGATGAGCAGTTCTTC. This sequence encodes CASSLMAAGALASDEQFF.

The V call is TRBV6-5, the J call TRBJ2-6, with D uncertain. Trimming left V 2 bases short and J 1 base short, with 9 bases between. Germline CDR1 MNHEY, CDR2 SVGAGI. The CDR3 covers 16 residues. In DNA form, the CDR3 reads TGTGCCAGCAGTTACCAGCGTATTTCTGGGGCCAACGTCCTGACTTTC. Its translation: CASSYQRISGANVLTF.

The chain links TRBV7-2 to TRBJ1-3, with no clear D. V dropped 0 bases and J dropped 0 bases, with 9 bases sitting between them. The CDR3 totals 16 residues. Per the germline V gene, CDR1 is SGHTA and CDR2 is FQGNSA. The CDR3 region has the DNA TGTGCCAGCAGCTTAGCAAGTGGGAGCTCTGGAAACACCATATATTTT. Protein: CASSLASGSSGNTIYF.

V usage is TRBV14 and J usage is TRBJ2-7; 9 nucleotides match TRBD1. The V gene end was trimmed by 3 bases and the J gene end by 6 bases; junction bases not matched to a gene: 9. The germline V gene has CDR1 SGHDN and CDR2 FVKESK. This CDR3 comprises 15 residues. Written as DNA, the CDR3 is TGTGCCAGCAGCCAGAGAGGACAGGGGCCGGTCGAGCAGTACTTC. As protein: CASSQRGQGPVEQYF.